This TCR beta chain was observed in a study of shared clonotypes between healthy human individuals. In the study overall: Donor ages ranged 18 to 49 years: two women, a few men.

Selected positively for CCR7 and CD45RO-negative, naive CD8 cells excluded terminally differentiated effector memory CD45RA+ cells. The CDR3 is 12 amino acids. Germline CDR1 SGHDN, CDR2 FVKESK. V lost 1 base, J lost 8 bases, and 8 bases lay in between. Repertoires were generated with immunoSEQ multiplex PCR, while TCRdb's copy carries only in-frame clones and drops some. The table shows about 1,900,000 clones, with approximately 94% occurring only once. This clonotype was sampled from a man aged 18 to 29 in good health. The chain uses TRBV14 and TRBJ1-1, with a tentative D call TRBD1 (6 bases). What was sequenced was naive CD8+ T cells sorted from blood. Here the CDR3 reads CASSQAGTEAFF. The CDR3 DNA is TGTGCCAGCAGCCAAGCCGGGACAGAAGCTTTCTTT.